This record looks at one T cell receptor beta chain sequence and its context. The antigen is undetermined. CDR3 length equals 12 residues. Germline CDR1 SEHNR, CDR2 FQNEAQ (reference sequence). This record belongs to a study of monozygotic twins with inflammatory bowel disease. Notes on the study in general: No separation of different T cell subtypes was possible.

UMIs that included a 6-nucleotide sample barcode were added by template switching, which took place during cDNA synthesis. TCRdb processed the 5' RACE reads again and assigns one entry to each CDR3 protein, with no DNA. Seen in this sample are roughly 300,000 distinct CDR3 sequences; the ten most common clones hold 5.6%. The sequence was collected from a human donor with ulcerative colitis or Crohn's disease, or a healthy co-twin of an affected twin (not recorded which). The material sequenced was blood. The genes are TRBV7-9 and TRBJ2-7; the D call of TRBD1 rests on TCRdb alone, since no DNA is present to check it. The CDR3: CASTPSSYEQYF.